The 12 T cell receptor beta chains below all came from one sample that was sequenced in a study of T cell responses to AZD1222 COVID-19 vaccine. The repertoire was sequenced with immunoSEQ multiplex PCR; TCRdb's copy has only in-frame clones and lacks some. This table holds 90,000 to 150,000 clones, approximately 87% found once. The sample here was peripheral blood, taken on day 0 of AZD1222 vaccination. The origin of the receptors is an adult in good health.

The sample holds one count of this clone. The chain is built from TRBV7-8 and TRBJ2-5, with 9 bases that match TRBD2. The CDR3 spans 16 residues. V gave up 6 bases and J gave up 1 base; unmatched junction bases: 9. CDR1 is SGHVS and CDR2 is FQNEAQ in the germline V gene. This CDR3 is CASRTISGRLQETQYF. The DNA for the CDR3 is TGTGCCAGCAGAACCATTAGCGGGAGACTCCAAGAGACCCAGTACTTC.

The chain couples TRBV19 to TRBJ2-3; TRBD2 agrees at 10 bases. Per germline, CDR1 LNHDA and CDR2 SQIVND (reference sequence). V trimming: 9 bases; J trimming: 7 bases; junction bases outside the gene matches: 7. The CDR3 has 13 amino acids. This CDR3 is CASGAGGRYTQYF. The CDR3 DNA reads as TGTGCCAGCGGAGCGGGAGGGCGTTATACGCAGTATTTT.

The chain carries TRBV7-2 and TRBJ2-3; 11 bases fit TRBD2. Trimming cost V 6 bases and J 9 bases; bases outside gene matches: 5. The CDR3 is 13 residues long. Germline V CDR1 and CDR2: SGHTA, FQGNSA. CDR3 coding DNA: TGTGCCAGCAGTCTAGCGGGAGGCGACACGCAGTATTTT. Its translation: CASSLAGGDTQYF.

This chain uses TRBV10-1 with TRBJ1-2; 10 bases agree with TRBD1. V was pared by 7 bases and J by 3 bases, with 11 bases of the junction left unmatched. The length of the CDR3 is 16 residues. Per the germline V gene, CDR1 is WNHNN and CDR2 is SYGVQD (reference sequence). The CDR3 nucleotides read TGCGCCAGCACCATTAACCGGGACAGGGGTTACTATGGCTACACCTTC. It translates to CASTINRDRGYYGYTF.

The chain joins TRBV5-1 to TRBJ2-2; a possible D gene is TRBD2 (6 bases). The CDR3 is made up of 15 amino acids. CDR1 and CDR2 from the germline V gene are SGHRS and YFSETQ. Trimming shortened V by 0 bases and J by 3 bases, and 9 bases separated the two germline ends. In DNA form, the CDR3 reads TGCGCCAGCAGCTTGGCCGCTAGCGACACCGGGGAGCTGTTTTTT. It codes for CASSLAASDTGELFF.

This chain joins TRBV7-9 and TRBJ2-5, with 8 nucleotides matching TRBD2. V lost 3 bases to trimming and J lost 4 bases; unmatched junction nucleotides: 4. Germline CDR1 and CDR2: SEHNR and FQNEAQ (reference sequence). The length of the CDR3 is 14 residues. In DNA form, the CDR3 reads TGTGCCAGCAGCTTTACGGCGGGAGGAGAGACCCAGTACTTC. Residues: CASSFTAGGETQYF. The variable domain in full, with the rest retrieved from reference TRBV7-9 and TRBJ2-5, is DTGVSQNPRHKITKRGQNVTFRCDPISEHNRLYWYRQTLGQGPEFLTYFQNEAQLEKSRLLSDRFSAERPKGSFSTLEIQRTEQGDSAMYLCASSFTAGGETQYFGPGTRLLVL.

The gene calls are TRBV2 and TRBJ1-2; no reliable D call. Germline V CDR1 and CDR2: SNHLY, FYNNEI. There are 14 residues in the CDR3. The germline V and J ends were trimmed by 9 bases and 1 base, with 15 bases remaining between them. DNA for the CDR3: TGTGCCAGTGCTCCGATCGGGAGTAACTATGGCTACACCTTC. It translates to CASAPIGSNYGYTF. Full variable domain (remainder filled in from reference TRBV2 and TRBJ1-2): EPEVTQTPSHQVTQMGQEVILRCVPISNHLYFYWYRQILGQKVEFLVSFYNNEISEKSEIFDDQFSVERPDGSNFTLKIRSTKLEDSAMYFCASAPIGSNYGYTFGSGTRLTVV.

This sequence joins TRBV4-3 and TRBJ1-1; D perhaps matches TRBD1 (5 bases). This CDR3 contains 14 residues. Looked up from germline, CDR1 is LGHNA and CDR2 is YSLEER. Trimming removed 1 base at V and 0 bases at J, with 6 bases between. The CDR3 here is CASSQGQLNTEAFF. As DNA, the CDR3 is TGCGCCAGCAGCCAAGGACAGCTGAACACTGAAGCTTTCTTT.

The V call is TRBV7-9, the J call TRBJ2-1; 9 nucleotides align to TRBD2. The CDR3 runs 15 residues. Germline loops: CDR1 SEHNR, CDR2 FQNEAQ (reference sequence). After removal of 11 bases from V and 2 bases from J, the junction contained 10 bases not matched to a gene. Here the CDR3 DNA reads TGTGCCCGCTCTGGGGCTAGCGGGACCTACAATGAGCAGTTCTTC. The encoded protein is CARSGASGTYNEQFF.

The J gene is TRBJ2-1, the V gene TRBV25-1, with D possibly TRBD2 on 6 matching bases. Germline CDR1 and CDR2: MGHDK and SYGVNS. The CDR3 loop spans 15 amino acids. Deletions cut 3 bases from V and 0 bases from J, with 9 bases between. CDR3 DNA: TGTGCCAGCAGTGAGGCGGGGAGCTCCTACAATGAGCAGTTCTTC. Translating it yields CASSEAGSSYNEQFF.

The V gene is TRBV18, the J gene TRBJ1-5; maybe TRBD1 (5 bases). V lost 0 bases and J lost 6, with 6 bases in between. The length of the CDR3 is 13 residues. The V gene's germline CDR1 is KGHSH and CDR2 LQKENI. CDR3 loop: CASSPPGVQPQHF. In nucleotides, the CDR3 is TGTGCCAGCTCACCACCAGGGGTTCAGCCCCAGCATTTT.

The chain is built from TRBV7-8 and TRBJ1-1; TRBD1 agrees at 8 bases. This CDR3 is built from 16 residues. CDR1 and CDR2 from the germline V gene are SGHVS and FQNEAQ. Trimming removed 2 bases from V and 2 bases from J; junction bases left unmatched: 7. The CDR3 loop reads CASSLPGGQGNTEAFF. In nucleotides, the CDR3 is TGTGCCAGCAGCTTACCGGGAGGACAGGGAAACACTGAAGCTTTCTTT.